The 20 T cell receptor beta chains below all came from one sample that was sequenced in a study of blood T cell repertoires in COVID-19. Assay: immunoSEQ multiplex PCR; the TCRdb copy retains only in-frame clones and omits some. In the table there are about 68,000 clones, 80% to 85% of which are singletons. Sequencing used peripheral blood. The receptors here all came from a man aged 50 or older with active COVID-19.

The V gene is TRBV7-9, the J gene TRBJ1-6; 7 positions match TRBD1. Per the germline V gene, CDR1 is SEHNR and CDR2 is FQNEAQ (reference sequence). Unmatched junction bases numbered 3, after V lost 5 bases and J lost 5 bases. The CDR3 totals 14 residues. Written as DNA, the CDR3 is TGTGCCAGCAGCCGCGACAGGGATAATTCACCCCTCCACTTT. Residues: CASSRDRDNSPLHF. Full variable domain (rest looked up from reference TRBV7-9 and TRBJ1-6): DTGVSQNPRHKITKRGQNVTFRCDPISEHNRLYWYRQTLGQGPEFLTYFQNEAQLEKSRLLSDRFSAERPKGSFSTLEIQRTEQGDSAMYLCASSRDRDNSPLHFGNGTRLTVT.

The rearrangement uses TRBV4-1 and TRBJ2-3; 11 positions agree with TRBD2. The CDR3 is 14 residues long. V was pared by 4 bases and J by 6 bases, with 3 bases of the junction left unmatched. Germline V CDR1 and CDR2: MGHRA, YSYEKL. The CDR3 nucleotides read TGCGCCAGCAGCCTTAGCGGGGGGGGTGATACGCAGTATTTT. The encoded protein is CASSLSGGGDTQYF.

V usage is TRBV5-1 and J usage is TRBJ1-4; TRBD1 agrees at 7 bases. Unmatched junction bases numbered 6, after V lost 7 bases and J lost 6 bases. In germline, CDR1 is SGHRS, CDR2 YFSETQ. The length of the CDR3 is 13 residues. DNA of the CDR3: TGCGCCAGCCGATTCGGACAGGATGAAAAACTGTTTTTT. This encodes CASRFGQDEKLFF.

This chain joins TRBV6-5 and TRBJ2-1; D uncertain. From germline, CDR1 is MNHEY and CDR2 SVGAGI. The CDR3 extends over 13 amino acids. Trimming took off 7 bases at V and 4 bases at J, with 11 bases between the two ends. This chain's CDR3 is CASTEDEYNEQFF. As DNA, the CDR3 is TGTGCCAGCACCGAAGATGAGTACAATGAGCAGTTCTTC.

The gene calls are TRBV27 and TRBJ2-3; no clear D. Between the trimmed V and J ends, which lost 2 bases and 1 base, there was a span of 10 bases. Per the germline V gene, CDR1 is MNHEY and CDR2 is SMNVEV (reference sequence). This CDR3 comprises 15 residues. The CDR3 loop is CASSLRFAGTDTQYF. For the CDR3, the DNA is TGTGCCAGCAGTTTACGGTTCGCGGGCACAGATACGCAGTATTTT.

The chain is built from TRBV5-1 and TRBJ2-3; a weak D match, TRBD1 (6 bases). The CDR3 runs 16 residues. Germline V gene lookup returns CDR1 SGHRS and CDR2 YFSETQ. Trimming cost V 4 bases and J 2 bases, with 17 bases left between them. The CDR3 loop is CASSPGTSTFTDTQYF. The CDR3 DNA sequence: TGCGCCAGCAGCCCGGGGACAAGCACCTTCACAGATACGCAGTATTTT.

The rearrangement uses TRBV29-1 and TRBJ2-7; 8 bases are a match to TRBD1. The germline CDR1 and CDR2 sequences are SQVTM and ANQGSEA. The CDR3 is 15 amino acids. J was trimmed by 7 bases and V by 4 bases; bases with no gene match: 15. DNA for the CDR3: TGCAGCGTTGGTGGCGGGACAGGCACTCGAAGAGAGCAGTACTTC. Residues: CSVGGGTGTRREQYF.

V gene TRBV5-6 combines with J gene TRBJ2-1; possible D gene TRBD2, 6 bases. V lost 4 bases and J lost 7, with 15 bases in between. The CDR3 loop spans 14 amino acids. CDR1 and CDR2 (germline): SGHDT, YYEEEE. The CDR3 nucleotides read TGTGCCAGCAGCCCCTGGGACTCAGGGAATGAGCAGTTCTTC. This translates into CASSPWDSGNEQFF.

This chain uses TRBV9 with TRBJ2-1, with 7 bases identical to TRBD2. V was pared by 0 bases and J by 9 bases, with 0 bases of the junction left unmatched. Germline assignment: CDR1 SGDLS and CDR2 YYNGEE. CDR3 size: 12 residues. The DNA of the CDR3 is TGTGCCAGCAGCGTAGGGGAGGGTGAGCAGTTCTTC. Translating it yields CASSVGEGEQFF.

By frequency in the sample, this clone is large. The chain has TRBV4-1 and TRBJ2-7, with 10 bases that match TRBD1. V lost 6 bases to trimming and J lost 3 bases; unmatched junction nucleotides: 8. Germline V lookup: CDR1 MGHRA, CDR2 YSYEKL. This CDR3 region has 15 residues. CDR3 protein: CASSFGQGEGYEQYF. As DNA, the CDR3 is TGCGCCAGCAGTTTCGGACAGGGGGAAGGCTACGAGCAGTACTTC.

This clone was counted between two and nine times. The chain is built from TRBV3-1 (or the pseudogene TRBV3-2) and TRBJ1-4; TRBD1 matches 7 bases. This CDR3 has 14 amino acids. Germline CDR1 LGHDT, CDR2 YNNKEL (reference sequence). With 6 bases clipped from V and 3 bases from J, the junction kept 4 bases outside the gene matches. CDR3 residues: CASRDRHSNEKLFF. DNA of the CDR3: TGTGCCAGCAGGGACAGGCACTCTAATGAAAAACTGTTTTTT.

Only a few counts were recorded for this clone. CDR3 protein: CASSLGLAGGLSETQYF. The CDR3 region has the DNA TGTGCCAGCAGCTTAGGCCTAGCGGGGGGCTTATCAGAGACCCAGTACTTC. V and J are TRBV7-9 and TRBJ2-5; 11 nucleotides line up with TRBD2. V was clipped by 1 base and J by 4 bases; unmatched bases: 8. The CDR3 extends over 17 amino acids. Per the germline V gene, CDR1 is SEHNR and CDR2 is FQNEAQ (reference sequence).

In this sample, this clone turned up once. The chain uses TRBV27 and TRBJ1-6; the match to TRBD1 covers 8 bases. The CDR3 loop spans 19 amino acids. Germline V gene data show CDR1 as MNHEY and CDR2 as SMNVEV (reference sequence). With 8 bases clipped from V and 3 bases from J, the junction kept 18 bases outside the gene matches. CDR3 residues: CASPESDRASLHYNSPLHF. CDR3 nucleotides: TGTGCCAGCCCGGAGTCGGACAGGGCAAGTCTCCACTATAATTCACCCCTCCACTTT.

The chain employs TRBV11-3 and TRBJ2-5; D might be TRBD2 (6 bases). Germline assignment: CDR1 SGHNT and CDR2 YENEEA. Trimming removed 3 bases at V and 11 bases at J, with 16 bases between. The CDR3 extends over 13 amino acids. The CDR3 DNA is TGTGCCAGCAGCTTCTCGGGGGACCCGAGACAGTACTTC. Amino acids: CASSFSGDPRQYF.

The V call is TRBV4-1, the J call TRBJ2-1, with 10 bases lining up with TRBD2. V lost 2 bases to trimming and J lost 1 base; unmatched junction nucleotides: 5. Germline V lookup: CDR1 MGHRA, CDR2 YSYEKL. This CDR3 has 17 amino acids. The DNA of the CDR3 is TGCGCCAGCAGCCAATACAGTAGCGGGAGGTCCTACAATGAGCAGTTCTTC. Its protein is CASSQYSSGRSYNEQFF.

The chain combines TRBV5-1 with TRBJ2-3; TRBD2 agrees at 13 bases. Germline V lookup: CDR1 SGHRS, CDR2 YFSETQ. The length of the CDR3 is 16 residues. J lost 1 base, V lost 4 bases, and 3 bases had no gene match. Here the CDR3 reads CASSTGLAGGTDTQYF. In DNA, the CDR3 is TGCGCCAGCAGCACCGGACTAGCGGGGGGCACAGATACGCAGTATTTT. Filled out from reference TRBV5-1 and TRBJ2-3, the complete variable domain reads KAGVTQTPRYLIKTRGQQVTLSCSPISGHRSVSWYQQTPGQGLQFLFEYFSETQRNKGNFPGRFSGRQFSNSRSEMNVSTLELGDSALYLCASSTGLAGGTDTQYFGPGTRLTVL.

V and J are TRBV7-9 and TRBJ1-6; 7 positions match TRBD1. Germline trimming cut 1 base from V and 10 bases from J; bases unmatched to any gene: 7. CDR3 size: 15 residues. Germline loops: CDR1 SEHNR, CDR2 FQNEAQ (reference sequence). DNA of the CDR3: TGTGCCAGCAGCTTAGATTGGTCACAGGGGTCACCCCTCCACTTT. Translation: CASSLDWSQGSPLHF.

The V gene is TRBV7-9, the J gene TRBJ2-3, with D maybe TRBD1 (6 bases). Trimming removed 2 bases from V and 2 bases from J, with 11 bases in between. The CDR3 has 15 residues. In germline, CDR1 is SEHNR, CDR2 FQNEAQ (reference sequence). The CDR3 protein is CASSLPPGDTDTQYF. In nucleotides, the CDR3 is TGTGCCAGCAGCTTACCCCCAGGGGACACAGATACGCAGTATTTT.

The chain has TRBV4-2 and TRBJ2-7, with TRBD1 matching 7 bases. This CDR3 is 16 amino acids long. Losses at the gene ends were 5 bases for V and 0 bases for J; bases not matched to a gene: 10. In germline, CDR1 is LGHNA, CDR2 YNFKEQ. CDR3 nucleotides: TGTGCCAGCAGCAAGGGCGCCGGACAGGACTCCTACGAGCAGTACTTC. Translating gives CASSKGAGQDSYEQYF.

This clone is labeled medium-sized. The V and J genes are TRBV10-3 and TRBJ2-7, with a weak D call TRBD2 (6 bases). The germline V and J ends were trimmed by 2 bases and 6 bases, with 14 bases remaining between them. CDR3 length: 14 residues. From germline, CDR1 is ENHRY and CDR2 SYGVKD. CDR3 in DNA: TGTGCCATCAGTGAGCCGGGACTCCTCGGCGAGCAGTACTTC. As protein: CAISEPGLLGEQYF.